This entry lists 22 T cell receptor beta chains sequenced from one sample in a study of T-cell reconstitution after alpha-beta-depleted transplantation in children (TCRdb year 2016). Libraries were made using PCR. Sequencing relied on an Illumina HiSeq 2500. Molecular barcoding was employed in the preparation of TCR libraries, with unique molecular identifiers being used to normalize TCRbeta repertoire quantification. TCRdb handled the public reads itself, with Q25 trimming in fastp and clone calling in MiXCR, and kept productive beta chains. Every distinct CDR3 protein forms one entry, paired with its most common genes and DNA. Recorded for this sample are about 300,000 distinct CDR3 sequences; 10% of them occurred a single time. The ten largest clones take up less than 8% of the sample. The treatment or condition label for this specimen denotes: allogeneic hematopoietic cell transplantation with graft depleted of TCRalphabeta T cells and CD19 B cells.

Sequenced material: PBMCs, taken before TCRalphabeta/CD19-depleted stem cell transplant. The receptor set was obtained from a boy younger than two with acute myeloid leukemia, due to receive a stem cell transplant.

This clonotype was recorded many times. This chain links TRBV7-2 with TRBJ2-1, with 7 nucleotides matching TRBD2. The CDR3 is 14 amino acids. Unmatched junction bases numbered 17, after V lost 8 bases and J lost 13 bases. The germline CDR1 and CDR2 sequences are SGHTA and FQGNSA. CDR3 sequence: CASFLSGLGPIQFF. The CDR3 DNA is TGTGCCAGCTTCCTTTCCGGACTAGGCCCCATACAGTTCTTC.

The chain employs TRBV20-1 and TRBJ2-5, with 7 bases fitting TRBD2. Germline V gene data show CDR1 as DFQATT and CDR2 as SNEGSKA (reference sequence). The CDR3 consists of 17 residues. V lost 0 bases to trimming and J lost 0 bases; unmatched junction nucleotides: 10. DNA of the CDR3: TGCAGTGCTAGAGATCTCCCAGCGGGGACCTACCAAGAGACCCAGTACTTC. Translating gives CSARDLPAGTYQETQYF.

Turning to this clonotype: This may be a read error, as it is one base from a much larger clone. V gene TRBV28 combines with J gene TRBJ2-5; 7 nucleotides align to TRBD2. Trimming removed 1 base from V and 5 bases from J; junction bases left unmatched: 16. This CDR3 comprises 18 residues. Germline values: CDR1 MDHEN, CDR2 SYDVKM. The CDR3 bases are TGTGCCAGCAGTTTATCTCAGGACGGGGGGACTACAGAGGAGACCCAGTACTTC. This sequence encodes CASSLSQDGGTTEETQYF.

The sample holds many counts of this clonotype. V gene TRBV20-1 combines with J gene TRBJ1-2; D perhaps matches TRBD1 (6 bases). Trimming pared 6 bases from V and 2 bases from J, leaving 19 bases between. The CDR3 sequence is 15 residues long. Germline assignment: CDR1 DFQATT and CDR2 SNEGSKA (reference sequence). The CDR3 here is CSARGLQGNNYGYTF. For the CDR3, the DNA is TGCAGTGCGAGGGGTCTACAGGGAAACAACTATGGCTACACCTTC.

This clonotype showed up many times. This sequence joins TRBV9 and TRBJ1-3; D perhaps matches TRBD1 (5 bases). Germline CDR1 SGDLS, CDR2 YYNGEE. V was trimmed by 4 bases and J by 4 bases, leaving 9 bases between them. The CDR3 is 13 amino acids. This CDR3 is CASSQSGGNTIYF. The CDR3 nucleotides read TGTGCCAGCAGCCAGTCAGGGGGAAACACCATATATTTT.

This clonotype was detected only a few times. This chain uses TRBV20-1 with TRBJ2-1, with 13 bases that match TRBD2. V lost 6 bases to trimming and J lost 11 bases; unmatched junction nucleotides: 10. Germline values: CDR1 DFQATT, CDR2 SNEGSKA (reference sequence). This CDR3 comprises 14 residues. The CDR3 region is CSATGTSGGGKQFF. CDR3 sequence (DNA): TGCAGTGCGACCGGAACTAGCGGGGGGGGGAAGCAGTTCTTC.

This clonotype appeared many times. Here the CDR3 reads CASSLFGQGDNEQFF. The CDR3 coding sequence is TGTGCCAGCAGTCTTTTCGGACAGGGCGACAATGAGCAGTTCTTC. The chain combines TRBV27 with TRBJ2-1; 8 bases are shared with TRBD1. V shed 5 bases, J shed 5 bases, and the junction held 8 bases outside the gene matches. The CDR3 has 15 amino acids. Germline V gene lookup returns CDR1 MNHEY and CDR2 SMNVEV (reference sequence).

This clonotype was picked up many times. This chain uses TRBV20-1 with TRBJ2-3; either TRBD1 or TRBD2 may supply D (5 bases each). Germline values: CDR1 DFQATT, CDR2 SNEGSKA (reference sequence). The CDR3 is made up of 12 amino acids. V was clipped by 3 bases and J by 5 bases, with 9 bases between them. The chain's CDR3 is CSASGTGDTQYF. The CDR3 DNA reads TGCAGTGCTAGTGGGACGGGAGATACGCAGTATTTT.

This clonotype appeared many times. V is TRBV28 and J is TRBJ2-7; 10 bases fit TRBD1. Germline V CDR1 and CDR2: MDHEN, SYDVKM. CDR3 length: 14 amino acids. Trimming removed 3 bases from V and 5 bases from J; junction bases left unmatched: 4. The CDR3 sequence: CASSFGTGDNEQYF. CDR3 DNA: TGTGCCAGCAGTTTCGGGACAGGGGACAACGAGCAGTACTTC.

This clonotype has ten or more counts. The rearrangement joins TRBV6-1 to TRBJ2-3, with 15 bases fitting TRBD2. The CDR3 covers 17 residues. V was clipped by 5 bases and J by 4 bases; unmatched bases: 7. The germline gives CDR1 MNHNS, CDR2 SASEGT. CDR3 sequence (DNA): TGTGCCAGCAGTAAGGGACTAGCGGGGGGTCGCGCAGATACGCAGTATTTT. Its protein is CASSKGLAGGRADTQYF.

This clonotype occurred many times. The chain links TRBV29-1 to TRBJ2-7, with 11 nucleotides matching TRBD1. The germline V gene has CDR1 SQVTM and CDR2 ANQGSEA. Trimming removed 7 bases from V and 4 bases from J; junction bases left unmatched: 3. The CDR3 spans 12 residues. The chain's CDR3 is CSAGQGAYEQYF. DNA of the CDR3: TGCAGCGCAGGACAGGGGGCTTACGAGCAGTACTTC.

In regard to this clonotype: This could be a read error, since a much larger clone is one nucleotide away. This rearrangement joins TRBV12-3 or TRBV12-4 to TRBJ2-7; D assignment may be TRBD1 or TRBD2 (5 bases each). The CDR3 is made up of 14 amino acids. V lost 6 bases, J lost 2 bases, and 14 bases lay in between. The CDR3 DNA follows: TGTGCCAGCAGCGCGGGTGGGGACCCCTACGAGCAGTACTTC. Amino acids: CASSAGGDPYEQYF.

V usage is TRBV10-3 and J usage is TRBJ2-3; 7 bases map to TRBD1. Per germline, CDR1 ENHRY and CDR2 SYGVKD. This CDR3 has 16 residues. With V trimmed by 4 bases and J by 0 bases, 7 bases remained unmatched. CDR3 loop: CAISVTGESSTDTQYF. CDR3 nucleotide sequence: TGTGCCATCAGTGTAACAGGGGAATCTAGCACAGATACGCAGTATTTT.

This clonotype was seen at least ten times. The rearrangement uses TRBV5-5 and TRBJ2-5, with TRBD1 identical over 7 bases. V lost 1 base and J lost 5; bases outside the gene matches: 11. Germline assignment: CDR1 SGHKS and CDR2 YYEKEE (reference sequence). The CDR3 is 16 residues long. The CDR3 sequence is CASSLSPTGVGETQYF. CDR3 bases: TGTGCCAGCAGCTTGTCCCCTACAGGGGTCGGGGAGACCCAGTACTTC.

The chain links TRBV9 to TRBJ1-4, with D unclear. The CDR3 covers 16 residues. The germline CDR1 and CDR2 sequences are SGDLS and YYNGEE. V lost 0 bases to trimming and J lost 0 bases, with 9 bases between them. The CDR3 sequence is CASSVAPSPTNEKLFF. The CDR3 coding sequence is TGTGCCAGCAGCGTAGCACCCTCGCCAACTAATGAAAAACTGTTTTTT.

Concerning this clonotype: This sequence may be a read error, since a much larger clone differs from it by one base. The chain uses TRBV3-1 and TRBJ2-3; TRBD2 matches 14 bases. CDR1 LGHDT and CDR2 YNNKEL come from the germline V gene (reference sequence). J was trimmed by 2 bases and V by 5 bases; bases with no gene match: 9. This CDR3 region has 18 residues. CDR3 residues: CASSARTSGGRHTDTQYF. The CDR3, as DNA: TGTGCCAGCAGCGCCCGGACTAGCGGGGGGCGGCACACAGATACGCAGTATTTT.

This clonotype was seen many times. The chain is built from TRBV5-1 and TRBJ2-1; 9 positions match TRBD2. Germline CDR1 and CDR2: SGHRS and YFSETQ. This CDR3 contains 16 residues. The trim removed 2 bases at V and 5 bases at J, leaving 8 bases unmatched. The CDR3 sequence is CASSFNSGGRNNEQFF. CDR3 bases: TGCGCCAGCAGCTTCAATAGCGGGGGCAGAAACAATGAGCAGTTCTTC.

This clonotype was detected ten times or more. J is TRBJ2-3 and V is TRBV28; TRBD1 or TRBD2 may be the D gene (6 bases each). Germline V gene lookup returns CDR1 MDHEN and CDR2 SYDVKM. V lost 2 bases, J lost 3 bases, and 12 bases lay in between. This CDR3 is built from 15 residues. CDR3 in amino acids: CASSLRGGPTDTQYF. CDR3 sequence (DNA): TGTGCCAGCAGTTTACGAGGGGGGCCAACAGATACGCAGTATTTT.

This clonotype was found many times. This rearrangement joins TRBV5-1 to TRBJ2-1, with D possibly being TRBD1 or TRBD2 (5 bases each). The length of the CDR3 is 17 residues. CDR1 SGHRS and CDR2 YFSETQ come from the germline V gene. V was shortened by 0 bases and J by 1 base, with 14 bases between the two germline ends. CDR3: CASSLGQGRRSYNEQFF. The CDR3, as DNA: TGCGCCAGCAGCTTGGGGCAGGGCCGGAGGTCCTACAATGAGCAGTTCTTC. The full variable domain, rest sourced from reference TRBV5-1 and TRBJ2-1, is KAGVTQTPRYLIKTRGQQVTLSCSPISGHRSVSWYQQTPGQGLQFLFEYFSETQRNKGNFPGRFSGRQFSNSRSEMNVSTLELGDSALYLCASSLGQGRRSYNEQFFGPGTRLTVL.

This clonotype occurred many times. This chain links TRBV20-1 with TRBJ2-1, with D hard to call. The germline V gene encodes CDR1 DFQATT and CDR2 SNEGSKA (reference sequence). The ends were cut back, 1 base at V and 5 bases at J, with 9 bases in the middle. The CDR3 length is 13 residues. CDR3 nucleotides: TGCAGTGCTAGAGCTTACTATAACAATGAGCAGTTCTTC. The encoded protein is CSARAYYNNEQFF.

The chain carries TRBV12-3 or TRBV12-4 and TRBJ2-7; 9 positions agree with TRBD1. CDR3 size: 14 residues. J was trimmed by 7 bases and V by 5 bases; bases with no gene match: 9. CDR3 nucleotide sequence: TGTGCCAGCAGTCATCCGGGACAGGGAGGTGAGCAGTACTTC. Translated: CASSHPGQGGEQYF.

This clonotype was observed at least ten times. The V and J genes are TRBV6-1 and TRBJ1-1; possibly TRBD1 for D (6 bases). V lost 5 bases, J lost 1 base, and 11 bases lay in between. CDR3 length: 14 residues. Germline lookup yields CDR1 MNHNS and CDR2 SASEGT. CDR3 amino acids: CASSQRGGNTEAFF. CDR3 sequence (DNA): TGTGCCAGCAGTCAAAGGGGGGGGAACACTGAAGCTTTCTTT.